The 9 T cell receptor beta chains given below trace back to one sample, sequenced in a study of blood T cell repertoires in COVID-19 (dated by TCRdb to about 2020). The library was prepared using the immunoSEQ multiplex PCR assay. Drawn from immuneACCESS, this table holds only the in-frame rearrangements with V and J called that TCRdb kept. Clones are partly lost; checked studies trace under half to an unresolved V gene and leave the rest unexplained. The sample yields roughly 180,000 clones; less than 95% were counted once. The ten largest clones add up to 0.76% of the sample. Sequenced: peripheral blood. Receptors originate from a man aged 25-45 years with COVID-19, enrolled during active disease.

The chain couples TRBV4-1 to TRBJ1-6; TRBD1 matches at 7 bases. Germline V gives CDR1 MGHRA, CDR2 YSYEKL. There are 17 residues in the CDR3. V trimming: 1 base; J trimming: 8 bases; junction bases outside the gene matches: 11. The CDR3, as DNA: TGCGCCAGCAGCCAAGCCTCGGACAGGAAGGGACATTCACCCCTCCACTTT. Its translation: CASSQASDRKGHSPLHF.

V gene TRBV6-5 combines with J gene TRBJ1-5; the match to TRBD1 covers 8 bases. Germline-derived CDR1 and CDR2 are MNHEY and SVGAGI. The trim removed 4 bases at V and 5 bases at J, leaving 4 bases unmatched. The CDR3 totals 14 residues. The CDR3 loop reads CASSSTGADQPQHF. The CDR3 coding sequence is TGTGCCAGCAGTTCGACAGGGGCCGATCAGCCCCAGCATTTT.

The genes are TRBV10-3 and TRBJ1-6, with TRBD1 matching over 10 bases. J gave up 7 bases and V 4 bases, and 4 bases lay outside the gene matches. This CDR3 is built from 15 residues. The germline V gene has CDR1 ENHRY and CDR2 SYGVKD. The DNA for the CDR3 is TGTGCCATCAGTGGGGACAGGGGTGGAAATTCACCCCTCCACTTT. Protein: CAISGDRGGNSPLHF.

The rearrangement links TRBV11-2 to TRBJ1-2, with 9 positions matching TRBD1. There are 14 residues in the CDR3. V gave up 4 bases and J gave up 7 bases; unmatched junction bases: 7. Germline CDR1 is SGHAT and CDR2 is FQNNGV. The DNA for the CDR3 is TGTGCCAGCAGCTCCGACACAGGGGGCAGTGGCTACACCTTC. The encoded protein is CASSSDTGGSGYTF.

The rearrangement links TRBV2 to TRBJ1-5, with TRBD1 matching over 7 bases. CDR1 is SNHLY, CDR2 FYNNEI, per germline. Trimming took 3 bases from V and 7 from J; bases not matched to a gene: 3. The CDR3 is 13 residues long. DNA for the CDR3: TGTGCCAGCAGTGACCAGGGGGGCCAGCCCCAGCATTTT. This translates into CASSDQGGQPQHF.

This chain joins TRBV6-2 or TRBV6-3 and TRBJ2-3; TRBD2 matches 9 bases. The ends lost 4 bases at V and 6 bases at J; junction bases unmatched: 17. The CDR3 is 18 residues long. CDR1 MNHEY and CDR2 SVGEGT come from the germline V gene. This chain's CDR3 is CASSSVAGGLFPLDTQYF. For the CDR3, the DNA is TGTGCCAGCAGTTCTGTTGCGGGGGGGTTGTTTCCCTTGGATACGCAGTATTTT.

The rearrangement uses TRBV4-1 and TRBJ2-3, with a possible D match to TRBD1 (6 bases). Germline V CDR1 and CDR2: MGHRA, YSYEKL. The CDR3 has 14 residues. V was trimmed by 3 bases and J by 6 bases, leaving 13 bases between them. CDR3 DNA sequence: TGCGCCAGCAGCCACCGGGACATTGAGGATACGCAGTATTTT. It specifies CASSHRDIEDTQYF.

The CDR3 bases are TGTGCCAGCTCGTTGACTAGCGGGGGATCCACCGGGGAGCTGTTTTTT. It encodes CASSLTSGGSTGELFF. The J gene is TRBJ2-2, the V gene TRBV18, with TRBD2 matching 12 bases. Germline V CDR1 and CDR2: KGHSH, LQKENI. The ends lost 6 bases at V and 4 bases at J; junction bases unmatched: 6. The CDR3 consists of 16 residues.

The chain joins TRBV11-3 to TRBJ2-7; 7 nucleotides align to TRBD1. This CDR3 region has 13 residues. Trimming removed 5 bases from V and 3 bases from J; junction bases left unmatched: 4. Germline V gene lookup returns CDR1 SGHNT and CDR2 YENEEA. The CDR3 loop reads CASSQGQFYEQYF. The CDR3 DNA reads TGTGCCAGCAGCCAGGGACAGTTCTACGAGCAGTACTTC.